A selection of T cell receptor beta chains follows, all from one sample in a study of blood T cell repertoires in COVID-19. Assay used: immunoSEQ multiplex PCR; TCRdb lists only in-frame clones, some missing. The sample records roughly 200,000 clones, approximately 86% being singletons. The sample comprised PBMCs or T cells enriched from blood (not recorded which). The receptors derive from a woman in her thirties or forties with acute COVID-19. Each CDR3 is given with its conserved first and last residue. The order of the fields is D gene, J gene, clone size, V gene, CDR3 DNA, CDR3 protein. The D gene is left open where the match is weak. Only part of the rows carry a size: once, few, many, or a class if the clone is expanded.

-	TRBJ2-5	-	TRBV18	TGTGCCAGCTCCCCAGGGGCCCAAGAGACCCAGTACTTC	CASSPGAQETQYF
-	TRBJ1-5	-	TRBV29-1	TGCAGCGTTGGGCAGGGGATCAATCAGCCCCAGCATTTT	CSVGQGINQPQHF
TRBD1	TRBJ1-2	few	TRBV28	TGTGCCAGCCTCGCACAGGGGCGCTATGGCTACACCTTC	CASLAQGRYGYTF
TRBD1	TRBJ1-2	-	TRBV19	TGTGCCAGTAGTGGGAGAGGACAGGCCAAGGGCTATGGCTACACCTTC	CASSGRGQAKGYGYTF
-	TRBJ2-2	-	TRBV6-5	TGTGCCAGCCGAAGCTTGGTAGCTGACCGGGAGCTGTTTTTT	CASRSLVADRELFF
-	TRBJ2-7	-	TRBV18	TGTGCCAGCTCACCACCTGTATCCTTC	CASSPPVSF
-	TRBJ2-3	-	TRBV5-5	TGTGCCAGCAGCTTGCAGCAGGGTCAAGATACGCAGTATTTT	CASSLQQGQDTQYF
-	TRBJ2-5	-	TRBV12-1	TGTGCCAGCAGCTTTTCTCCGGGACTAGCGGAACCCCAAGAGACCCAGTACTTC	CASSFSPGLAEPQETQYF
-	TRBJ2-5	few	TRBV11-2	TGTGCCAGCAGCTTTAGGGGTCAGACCCAGTACTTC	CASSFRGQTQYF
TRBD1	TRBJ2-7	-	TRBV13	TGTGCCAGCAGCTTAGGGGTGGTGGGACAGCGCCGCTCCGAGCAGTACTTC	CASSLGVVGQRRSEQYF
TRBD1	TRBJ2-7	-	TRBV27	TGTGCCAGCAGTCGGGACAGGGGGCAAGTGATGGAGCAGTACTTC	CASSRDRGQVMEQYF
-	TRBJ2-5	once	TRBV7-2	TGTGCCAGCAGCCGCGGGACAGTGGGTCGGGAGACCCAGTACTTC	CASSRGTVGRETQYF
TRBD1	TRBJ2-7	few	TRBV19	TGTGCCAGTAGTACTGAGGTCCGATTCATTACCCAAGGGACAGGGGAACCCTACGAGCAGTACTTC	CASSTEVRFITQGTGEPYEQYF
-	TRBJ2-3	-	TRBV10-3	TGTGCCATCAGTGGATACGGGAACACAGATACGCAGTATTTT	CAISGYGNTDTQYF
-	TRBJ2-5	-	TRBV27	TGTGCCAGCAGTCTCCGGGAACAAAAAGAGATCCAGTACTTC	CASSLREQKEIQYF
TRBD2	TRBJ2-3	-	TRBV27	TGTGCCAGCAGTTTAAGCTTAGCGGGAGGGATCACAGATACGCAGTATTTT	CASSLSLAGGITDTQYF
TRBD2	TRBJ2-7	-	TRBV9	TGTGCCAGCAGCGTAGCCCCGGGAGGCTACGAGCAGTACTTC	CASSVAPGGYEQYF
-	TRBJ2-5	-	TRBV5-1	TGCGCCAGCAGCGCCGTAGCGTACGAAGAGACCCAGTACTTC	CASSAVAYEETQYF
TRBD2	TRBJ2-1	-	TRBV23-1	TGCGCCAGCAGTCAATCGGGGGGACTAGCGATCTCCTACAATGAGCAGTTCTTC	CASSQSGGLAISYNEQFF
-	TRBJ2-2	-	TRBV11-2	TGTGCCAGCAGCTTTTGGCTTGGTAGGGAGCTGTTTTTT	CASSFWLGRELFF
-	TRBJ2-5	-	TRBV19	TGTGCCAGCTCACCCTTGGGACACTCACAAGAGACCCAGTACTTC	CASSPLGHSQETQYF
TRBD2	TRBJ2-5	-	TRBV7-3	TGTGCCAGCAGCTTAAGCCCCAAAGCGGGAGGGACAGAGACCCAGTACTTC	CASSLSPKAGGTETQYF
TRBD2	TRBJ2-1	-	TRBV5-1	TGCGCCAGCAGCCTCCTAGCGGGAGCTGTAAACAATGAGCAGTTCTTC	CASSLLAGAVNNEQFF
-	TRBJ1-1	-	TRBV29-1	TGCAGCGTTGAAGATGAGGCCGGTAACACTGAAGCTTTCTTT	CSVEDEAGNTEAFF
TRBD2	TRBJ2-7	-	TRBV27	TGTGCCAGCAGTTTATCCTATCCAGGAATAGCGGGTCTTAGCTCCTACGAGCAGTACTTC	CASSLSYPGIAGLSSYEQYF
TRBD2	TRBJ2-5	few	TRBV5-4	TGTGCCTTTAGCGGGAGTACTTACCAAGAGACCCAGTACTTC	CAFSGSTYQETQYF
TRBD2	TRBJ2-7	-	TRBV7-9	TGTGCCAGCAGCTTAGGGACTAGCGGGCCAGGATCCTCCTACGAGCAGTACTTC	CASSLGTSGPGSSYEQYF
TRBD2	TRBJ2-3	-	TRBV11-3	TGTGCCAGCAGCCCCGGGACTAGCGGGAGATTTCGCACAGATACGCAGTATTTT	CASSPGTSGRFRTDTQYF
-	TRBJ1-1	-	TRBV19	TGTGCCAGTAGTATACCGGGACTCTACACTGAAGCTTTCTTT	CASSIPGLYTEAFF
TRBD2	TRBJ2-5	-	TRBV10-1	TGCGCCAGCAGTGAGTCGCGACTAGCGGGAGGAGGACGAGAAGAGACCCAGTACTTC	CASSESRLAGGGREETQYF
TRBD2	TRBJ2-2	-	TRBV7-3	TGTGCCAGCAGCTTAACCGGGGGGACCGGGGAGCTGTTTTTT	CASSLTGGTGELFF
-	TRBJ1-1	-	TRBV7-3	TGTGCCAGCAGCTTAAGTTTCGGGGTTTTCAACACTGAAGCTTTCTTT	CASSLSFGVFNTEAFF
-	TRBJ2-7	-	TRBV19	TGTGCCAGTAGTATTAAGGGGCCCTACGAGCAGTACTTC	CASSIKGPYEQYF